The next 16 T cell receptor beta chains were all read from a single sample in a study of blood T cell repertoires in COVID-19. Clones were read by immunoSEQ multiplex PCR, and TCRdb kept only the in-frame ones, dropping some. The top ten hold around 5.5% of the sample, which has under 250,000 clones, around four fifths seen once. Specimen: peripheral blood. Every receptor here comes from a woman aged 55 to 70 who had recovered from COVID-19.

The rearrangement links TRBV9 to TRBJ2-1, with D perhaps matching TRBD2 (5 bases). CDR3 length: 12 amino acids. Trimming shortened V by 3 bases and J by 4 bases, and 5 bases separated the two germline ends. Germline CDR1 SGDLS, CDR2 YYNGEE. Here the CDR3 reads CASSGEYNEQFF. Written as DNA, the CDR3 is TGTGCCAGCAGCGGGGAGTACAATGAGCAGTTCTTC.

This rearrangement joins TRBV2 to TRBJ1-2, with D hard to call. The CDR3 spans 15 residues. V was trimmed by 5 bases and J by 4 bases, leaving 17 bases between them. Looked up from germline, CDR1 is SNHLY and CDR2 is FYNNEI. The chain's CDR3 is CASSLGANVPYGYTF. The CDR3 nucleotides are TGTGCCAGCAGTTTAGGAGCCAACGTCCCCTATGGCTACACCTTC.

Here the CDR3 reads CASRGQGILNSPLHF. In DNA form, the CDR3 reads TGTGCCAGCAGGGGACAGGGGATCCTGAATTCACCCCTCCACTTT. The V and J genes are TRBV6-5 and TRBJ1-6; TRBD1 aligns across 10 bases. The junction had 6 bases not matched to a gene; V was cut back by 6 bases and J by 7 bases. Germline CDR1 and CDR2: MNHEY and SVGAGI. The length of the CDR3 is 15 residues.

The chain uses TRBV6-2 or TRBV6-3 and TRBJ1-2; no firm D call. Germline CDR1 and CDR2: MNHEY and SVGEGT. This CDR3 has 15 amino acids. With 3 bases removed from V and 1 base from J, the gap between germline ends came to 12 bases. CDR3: CASSYLSSLNYGYTF. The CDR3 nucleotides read TGTGCCAGCAGTTATCTCTCGTCCCTTAACTATGGCTACACCTTC.

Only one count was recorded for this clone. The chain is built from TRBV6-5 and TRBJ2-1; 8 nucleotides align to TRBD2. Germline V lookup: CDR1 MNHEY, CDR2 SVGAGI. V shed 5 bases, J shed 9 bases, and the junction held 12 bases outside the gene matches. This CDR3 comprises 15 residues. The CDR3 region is CASSSSGGAFTEQFF. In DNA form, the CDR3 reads TGTGCCAGCAGTAGCTCCGGGGGGGCCTTCACTGAGCAGTTCTTC.

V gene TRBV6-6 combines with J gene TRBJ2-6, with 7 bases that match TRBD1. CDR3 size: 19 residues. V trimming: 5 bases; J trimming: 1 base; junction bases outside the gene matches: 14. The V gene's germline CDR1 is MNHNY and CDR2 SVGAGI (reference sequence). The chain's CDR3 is CASSPPPDRTGSGANVLTF. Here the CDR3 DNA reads TGTGCCAGCAGTCCCCCCCCGGACAGGACTGGTTCTGGGGCCAACGTCCTGACTTTC.

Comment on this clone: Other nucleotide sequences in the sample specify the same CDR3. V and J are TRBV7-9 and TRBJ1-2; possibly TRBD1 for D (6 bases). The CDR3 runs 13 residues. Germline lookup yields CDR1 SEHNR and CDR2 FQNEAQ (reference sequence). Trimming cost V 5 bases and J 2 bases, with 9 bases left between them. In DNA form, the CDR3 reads TGTGCCAGCAGCCCTCAGGGGAACTATGGCTACACCTTC. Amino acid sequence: CASSPQGNYGYTF.

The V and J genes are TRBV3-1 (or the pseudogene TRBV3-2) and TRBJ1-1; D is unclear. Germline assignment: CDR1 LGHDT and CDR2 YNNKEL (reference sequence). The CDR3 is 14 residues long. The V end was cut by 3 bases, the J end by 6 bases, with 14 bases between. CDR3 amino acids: CASSHDQVASEAFF. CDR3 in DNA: TGTGCCAGCAGCCACGATCAGGTGGCGTCTGAAGCTTTCTTT.

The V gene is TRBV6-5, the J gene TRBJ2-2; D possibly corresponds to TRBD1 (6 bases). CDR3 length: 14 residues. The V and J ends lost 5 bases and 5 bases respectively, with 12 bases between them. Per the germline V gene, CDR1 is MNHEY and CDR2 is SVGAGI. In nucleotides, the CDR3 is TGTGCCAGCAGTCTCAACAGGGTTACCGGGGAGCTGTTTTTT. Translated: CASSLNRVTGELFF.

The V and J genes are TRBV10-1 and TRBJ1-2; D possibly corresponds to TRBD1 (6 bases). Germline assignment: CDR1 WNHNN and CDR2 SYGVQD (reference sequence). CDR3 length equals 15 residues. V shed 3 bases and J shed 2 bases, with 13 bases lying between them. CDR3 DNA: TGCGCCAGCAGTGAAGTCGGCAGGGGAAACTATGGCTACACCTTC. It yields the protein CASSEVGRGNYGYTF.

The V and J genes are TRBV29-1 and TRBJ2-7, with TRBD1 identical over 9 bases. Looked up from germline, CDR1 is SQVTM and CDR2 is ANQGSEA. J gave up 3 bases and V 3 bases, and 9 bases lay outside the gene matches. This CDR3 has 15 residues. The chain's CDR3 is CSVETGQGMGYEQYF. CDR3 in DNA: TGCAGCGTTGAGACGGGACAGGGAATGGGCTACGAGCAGTACTTC.

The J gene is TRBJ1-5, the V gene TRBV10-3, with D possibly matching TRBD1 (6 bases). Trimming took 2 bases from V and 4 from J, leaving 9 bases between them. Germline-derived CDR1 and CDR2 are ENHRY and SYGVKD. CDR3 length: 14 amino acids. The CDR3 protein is CAISETGKNQPQHF. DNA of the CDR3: TGTGCCATCAGTGAGACAGGGAAAAATCAGCCCCAGCATTTT.

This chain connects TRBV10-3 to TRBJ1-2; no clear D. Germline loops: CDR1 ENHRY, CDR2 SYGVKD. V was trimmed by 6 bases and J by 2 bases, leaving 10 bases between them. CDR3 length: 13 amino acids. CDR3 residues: CAIRETRNYGYTF. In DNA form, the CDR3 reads TGTGCCATCAGGGAGACTAGAAACTATGGCTACACCTTC.

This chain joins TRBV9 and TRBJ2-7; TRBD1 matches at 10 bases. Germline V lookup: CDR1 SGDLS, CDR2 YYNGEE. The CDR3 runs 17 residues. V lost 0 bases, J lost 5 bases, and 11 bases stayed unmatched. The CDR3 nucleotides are TGTGCCAGCAGCGTAGGGGTTTGGGGACAGGGGTCCAACGAGCAGTACTTC. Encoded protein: CASSVGVWGQGSNEQYF.

The CDR3 is CASSIWQMNQPQHF. DNA for the CDR3: TGTGCCAGTAGTATCTGGCAGATGAATCAGCCCCAGCATTTT. The chain recombines TRBV19 with TRBJ1-5; D gene unclear. From germline, CDR1 is LNHDA and CDR2 SQIVND (reference sequence). V lost 3 bases and J 4 bases, leaving 10 bases between the germline ends. The CDR3 totals 14 residues.

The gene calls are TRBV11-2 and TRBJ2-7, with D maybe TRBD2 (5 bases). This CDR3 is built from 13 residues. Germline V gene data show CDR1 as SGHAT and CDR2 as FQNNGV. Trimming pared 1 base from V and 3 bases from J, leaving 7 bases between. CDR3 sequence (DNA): TGTGCCAGCAGCTTAGGGAGGTTCTACGAGCAGTACTTC. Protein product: CASSLGRFYEQYF.